The 28 T cell receptor beta chains presented below share a single source sample, sequenced in a study of shared clonotypes between healthy human individuals. Measured with immunoSEQ multiplex PCR; TCRdb has only the in-frame clones, and not every one. The table has about 1.5 million clones, approximately 98% seen once. Sequencing used naive CD4+ T cells sorted from blood. The subset here: CD45RA+ positively selected. These TCRs come from a man aged 30-40 years in good health.

Details on this clone: Within the sample, other DNA sequences also encode this same CDR3. The chain has TRBV9 and TRBJ2-1, with D unresolved. Germline V gives CDR1 SGDLS, CDR2 YYNGEE. The CDR3 length is 13 residues. The ends were cut back, 1 base at V and 3 bases at J, with 5 bases in the middle. DNA for the CDR3: TGTGCCAGCAGCGTAAACAGCTACAATGAGCAGTTCTTC. Translating it yields CASSVNSYNEQFF.

The CDR3: CASSSGFNNEKLFF. The CDR3 DNA sequence: TGTGCCAGCAGCTCAGGGTTCAATAATGAAAAACTGTTTTTT. The chain combines TRBV7-8 with TRBJ1-4, with D possibly being TRBD1 (5 bases). The CDR3 is 14 residues long. CDR1 SGHVS and CDR2 FQNEAQ come from the germline V gene. V lost 4 bases, J lost 4 bases, and 10 bases lay in between.

The rearrangement joins TRBV19 to TRBJ2-2; 10 bases map to TRBD1. The length of the CDR3 is 15 residues. CDR1 is LNHDA and CDR2 is SQIVND in the germline V gene (reference sequence). V shed 3 bases and J 4 bases; nucleotides not matched to a gene: 2. The CDR3 sequence is CASSIGTGATGELFF. As DNA, the CDR3 is TGTGCCAGTAGTATTGGGACAGGGGCCACCGGGGAGCTGTTTTTT.

The rearrangement uses TRBV7-2 and TRBJ2-1, with D hard to call. Per the germline V gene, CDR1 is SGHTA and CDR2 is FQGNSA. The CDR3 consists of 13 residues. Deletions cut 5 bases from V and 12 bases from J, with 17 bases between. For the CDR3, the DNA is TGTGCCAGCAGCACGAGACAAGGTCCCGGGCAGTTCTTC. Translation gives CASSTRQGPGQFF.

The rearrangement joins TRBV5-4 to TRBJ1-6; D not resolved. The CDR3 consists of 12 residues. Deletions cut 4 bases from V and 8 bases from J, with 7 bases between. From germline, CDR1 is SGHNT and CDR2 YYREEE (reference sequence). CDR3 in DNA: TGTGCCAGCAGCGGGAGAGATTCACCCCTCCACTTT. Translated: CASSGRDSPLHF. Full variable domain (remainder filled in from reference TRBV5-4 and TRBJ1-6): ETGVTQSPTHLIKTRGQQVTLRCSSQSGHNTVSWYQQALGQGPQFIFQYYREEENGRGNFPPRFSGLQFPNYSSELNVNALELDDSALYLCASSGRDSPLHFGNGTRLTVT.

J is TRBJ1-3 and V is TRBV7-6; D gene ambiguous. The CDR3 is made up of 14 amino acids. V was shortened by 2 bases and J by 0 bases, with 5 bases between the two germline ends. Germline V gives CDR1 SGHVS, CDR2 FNYEAQ. Here the CDR3 reads CASSLLDSGNTIYF. The CDR3 region has the DNA TGTGCCAGCAGCTTACTGGACTCTGGAAACACCATATATTTT.

This clone has only one observation. The rearrangement links TRBV9 to TRBJ1-4; D is undetermined. The CDR3 is 12 residues long. Trimming cost V 3 bases and J 8 bases, with 8 bases left between them. Germline V CDR1 and CDR2: SGDLS, YYNGEE. CDR3 DNA sequence: TGTGCCAGCAGCGCAGACCGGGAAAAACTGTTTTTT. It yields the protein CASSADREKLFF.

This chain joins TRBV19 and TRBJ1-4; 8 bases align to TRBD1. Germline V CDR1 and CDR2: LNHDA, SQIVND (reference sequence). CDR3 length: 16 amino acids. V shed 2 bases, J shed 8 bases, and the junction held 10 bases outside the gene matches. CDR3 bases: TGTGCCAGTAGTATAACCGGGACAGGCCGCTCGGAAAAACTGTTTTTT. This gives the protein CASSITGTGRSEKLFF. The whole variable domain, remainder taken from reference TRBV19 and TRBJ1-4, is DGGITQSPKYLFRKEGQNVTLSCEQNLNHDAMYWYRQDPGQGLRLIYYSQIVNDFQKGDIAEGYSVSREKKESFPLTVTSAQKNPTAFYLCASSITGTGRSEKLFFGSGTQLSVL.

The V call is TRBV7-3, the J call TRBJ2-2; 14 bases match TRBD2. J was trimmed by 7 bases and V by 5 bases; bases with no gene match: 6. Germline CDR1 is SGHTA and CDR2 is FQGTGA. The CDR3 runs to 16 residues. The CDR3, as DNA: TGTGCCAGCAGCCCGACTAGCGGGAGGGCCATCGGGGAGCTGTTTTTT. This translates into CASSPTSGRAIGELFF.

This chain connects TRBV7-9 to TRBJ2-5; D unclear. The CDR3 length is 12 residues. Per germline, CDR1 SEHNR and CDR2 FQNEAQ (reference sequence). V dropped 5 bases and J dropped 5 bases, with 9 bases sitting between them. CDR3 residues: CASSLLRETQYF. CDR3 coding DNA: TGTGCCAGCAGCCTCCTACGGGAGACCCAGTACTTC. Together with reference TRBV7-9 and TRBJ2-5, the CDR3 gives the full variable domain: DTGVSQNPRHKITKRGQNVTFRCDPISEHNRLYWYRQTLGQGPEFLTYFQNEAQLEKSRLLSDRFSAERPKGSFSTLEIQRTEQGDSAMYLCASSLLRETQYFGPGTRLLVL.

The chain has TRBV7-2 and TRBJ2-7, with D tentatively TRBD2 (5 bases). Trimming removed 2 bases at V and 0 bases at J, with 14 bases between. This CDR3 spans 16 amino acids. The germline V gene encodes CDR1 SGHTA and CDR2 FQGNSA. Here the CDR3 reads CASSLQGSQISYEQYF. CDR3 DNA: TGTGCCAGCAGCTTACAAGGGAGCCAAATCTCCTACGAGCAGTACTTC. The variable domain in full, with the rest retrieved from reference TRBV7-2 and TRBJ2-7, is GAGVSQSPSNKVTEKGKDVELRCDPISGHTALYWYRQSLGQGLEFLIYFQGNSAPDKSGLPSDRFSAERTGGSVSTLTIQRTQQEDSAVYLCASSLQGSQISYEQYFGPGTRLTVT.

The chain employs TRBV20-1 and TRBJ1-2, with D unclear. V was pared by 4 bases and J by 4 bases, with 7 bases between. Germline CDR1 reads DFQATT; CDR2 reads SNEGSKA (reference sequence). This CDR3 has 11 amino acids. The CDR3: CSATLGYGYTF. DNA of the CDR3: TGCAGTGCTACCTTGGGCTATGGCTACACCTTC.

CDR3 residues: CASSLITGTGYEQYF. Here the CDR3 DNA reads TGTGCCAGCAGCCTCATCACCGGGACAGGGTACGAGCAGTACTTC. The chain carries TRBV6-1 and TRBJ2-7, with TRBD1 identical over 9 bases. Trimming cost V 6 bases and J 4 bases; bases outside gene matches: 10. The CDR3 extends over 15 amino acids. Per germline, CDR1 MNHNS and CDR2 SASEGT.

This chain joins TRBV10-2 and TRBJ2-5; D is unresolved. The V gene's germline CDR1 is WSHSY and CDR2 SAAADI. CDR3 length: 12 residues. Trimming took off 5 bases at V and 2 bases at J, with 6 bases between the two ends. Written as DNA, the CDR3 is TGCGCCAGCAGTTCCTCTCAAGAGACCCAGTACTTC. The encoded protein is CASSSSQETQYF.

A word on this clone: Other DNA sequences in the same sample also yield this CDR3. The chain uses TRBV5-1 and TRBJ2-1; 7 bases fit TRBD2. The germline V gene has CDR1 SGHRS and CDR2 YFSETQ. CDR3 size: 16 residues. V shed 0 bases and J 0 bases; nucleotides not matched to a gene: 3. The CDR3 coding sequence is TGCGCCAGCAGCTTGGTTGGCGGGAGCTCCTACAATGAGCAGTTCTTC. Its protein is CASSLVGGSSYNEQFF.

A note on this clone: Other nucleotide sequences in the sample specify the same CDR3. The V call is TRBV29-1, the J call TRBJ1-1; the match to TRBD1 covers 7 bases. The CDR3 is 12 residues long. V lost 7 bases and J lost 1; bases outside the gene matches: 3. The germline V gene has CDR1 SQVTM and CDR2 ANQGSEA. Here the CDR3 DNA reads TGCAGCGGGCGGACAGGGAACACTGAAGCTTTCTTT. It encodes CSGRTGNTEAFF.

About this clone: This CDR3 is also generated by other DNA sequences in the sample. This chain uses TRBV18 with TRBJ2-3, with TRBD2 matching 13 bases. Germline V gene lookup returns CDR1 KGHSH and CDR2 LQKENI. V dropped 2 bases and J dropped 6; count of bases not matched to a gene: 2. The CDR3 sequence is 15 residues long. The CDR3 DNA reads TGTGCCAGCTCACCAGGACTAGCGGGAGTTGATACGCAGTATTTT. Protein sequence: CASSPGLAGVDTQYF.

This clone was seen just once. This chain uses TRBV30 with TRBJ1-1; tentative D call: TRBD1 (6 bases). Trimming pared 2 bases from V and 0 bases from J, leaving 16 bases between. The CDR3 totals 16 residues. Per the germline V gene, CDR1 is GTSNPN and CDR2 is SVGIG (reference sequence). CDR3 bases: TGTGCCTGGAGTACCTCAGGGGCCACGATGAACACTGAAGCTTTCTTT. Its protein product is CAWSTSGATMNTEAFF.

CDR3 in amino acids: CASSDGGRETQYF. The CDR3 DNA is TGTGCCAGCAGTGATGGGGGCAGGGAGACCCAGTACTTC. The chain has TRBV2 and TRBJ2-5, with D maybe TRBD1 (6 bases). This CDR3 is 13 amino acids long. From germline, CDR1 is SNHLY and CDR2 FYNNEI. The V end was cut by 3 bases, the J end by 5 bases, with 10 bases between.

The chain is built from TRBV7-9 and TRBJ2-5; D is unclear. The CDR3 covers 14 residues. From germline, CDR1 is SEHNR and CDR2 FQNEAQ (reference sequence). The V end lost 5 bases, the J end lost 4 bases, and 14 bases lay between the germline ends. CDR3 nucleotides: TGTGCCAGCAGCCACCGGGCCCTAATAGAGACCCAGTACTTC. As protein: CASSHRALIETQYF.

This chain uses TRBV15 with TRBJ1-3; D remains ambiguous. Germline V lookup: CDR1 LNHNV, CDR2 YYDKDF (reference sequence). Trimming took 4 bases from V and 1 from J, leaving 11 bases between them. The CDR3 runs 15 residues. CDR3 DNA sequence: TGTGCCACCAGCACCAGGACGGCTTCTGGAAACACCATATATTTT. Translation gives CATSTRTASGNTIYF.

V gene TRBV4-3 combines with J gene TRBJ1-3; D is ambiguous. Germline CDR1 LGHNA, CDR2 YSLEER. Trimming took off 5 bases at V and 1 base at J, with 18 bases between the two ends. CDR3 length: 17 amino acids. In nucleotides, the CDR3 is TGCGCCAGCAGCAAAAATCTCCCCGGGAGGTCTGGAAACACCATATATTTT. Its protein is CASSKNLPGRSGNTIYF.

V is TRBV10-3 and J is TRBJ2-7; tentatively, D is TRBD1 (5 bases). The CDR3 is 14 amino acids. With 6 bases removed from V and 2 bases from J, the gap between germline ends came to 14 bases. The germline V gene has CDR1 ENHRY and CDR2 SYGVKD. The CDR3 DNA reads as TGTGCCATCAGCCGGACCGACAGTACCTACGAGCAGTACTTC. It yields the protein CAISRTDSTYEQYF.

This chain uses TRBV7-2 with TRBJ2-5; 11 nucleotides line up with TRBD2. In germline, CDR1 is SGHTA, CDR2 FQGNSA. V gave up 6 bases and J gave up 4 bases; unmatched junction bases: 7. The CDR3 extends over 15 amino acids. Written as DNA, the CDR3 is TGTGCCAGCAGTCTCGAGCTAGCGGGAGGAGAGACCCAGTACTTC. This gives the protein CASSLELAGGETQYF.

The chain is built from TRBV7-9 and TRBJ1-1, with 9 positions matching TRBD1. Germline V gene data show CDR1 as SEHNR and CDR2 as FQNEAQ (reference sequence). The CDR3 is 15 residues long. After removal of 5 bases from V and 3 bases from J, the junction contained 7 bases not matched to a gene. CDR3 sequence reads: CASSAGTGRDTEAFF. In DNA form, the CDR3 reads TGTGCCAGCAGCGCCGGGACAGGGCGGGACACTGAAGCTTTCTTT.

The CDR3 sequence: CASSLVTRDTEQFF. The CDR3 nucleotides read TGTGCCAGCAGCTTGGTGACGAGGGATACTGAGCAGTTCTTC. The chain uses TRBV7-9 and TRBJ2-1, with TRBD2 as a possible D gene (5 bases). V was shortened by 3 bases and J by 9 bases, with 15 bases between the two germline ends. Germline values: CDR1 SEHNR, CDR2 FQNEAQ (reference sequence). The CDR3 is 14 amino acids.

This chain connects TRBV7-6 to TRBJ2-3; 10 nucleotides line up with TRBD2. The CDR3 length is 16 residues. The germline V gene has CDR1 SGHVS and CDR2 FNYEAQ. J was trimmed by 2 bases and V by 7 bases; bases with no gene match: 9. CDR3 nucleotide sequence: TGTGCCAGCATCCGGACTAGCGGACCCTCCACAGATACGCAGTATTTT. As protein: CASIRTSGPSTDTQYF. The complete variable domain, with remaining parts taken from reference TRBV7-6 and TRBJ2-3, reads GAGVSQSPRYKVTKRGQDVALRCDPISGHVSLYWYRQALGQGPEFLTYFNYEAQQDKSGLPNDRFSAERPEGSISTLTIQRTEQRDSAMYRCASIRTSGPSTDTQYFGPGTRLTVL.

V and J are TRBV5-5 and TRBJ2-2; D call uncertain. Looked up from germline, CDR1 is SGHKS and CDR2 is YYEKEE (reference sequence). V was pared by 1 base and J by 4 bases, with 11 bases between. The CDR3 spans 15 residues. The CDR3 DNA is TGTGCCAGCAGCTTGAACGGACGGGTCACCGGGGAGCTGTTTTTT. Residues: CASSLNGRVTGELFF.